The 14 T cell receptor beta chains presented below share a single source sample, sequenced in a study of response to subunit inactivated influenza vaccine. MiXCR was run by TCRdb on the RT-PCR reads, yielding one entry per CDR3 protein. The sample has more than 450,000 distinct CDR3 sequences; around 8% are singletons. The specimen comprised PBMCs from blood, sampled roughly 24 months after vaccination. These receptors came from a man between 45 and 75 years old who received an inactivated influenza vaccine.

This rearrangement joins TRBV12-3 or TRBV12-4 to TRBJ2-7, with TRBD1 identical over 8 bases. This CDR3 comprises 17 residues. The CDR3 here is CTCSLEVGQAHSYEQYF. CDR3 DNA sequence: TGTACCTGCAGTTTAGAGGTGGGACAGGCCCACTCCTACGAGCAGTACTTC.

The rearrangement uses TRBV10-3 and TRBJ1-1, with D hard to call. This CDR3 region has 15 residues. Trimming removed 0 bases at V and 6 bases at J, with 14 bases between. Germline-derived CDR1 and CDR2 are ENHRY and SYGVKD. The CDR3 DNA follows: TGTGCCATCAGTGAGTCGTCCCGTGCAAGGGCTGAAGCTTTCTTT. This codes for CAISESSRARAEAFF.

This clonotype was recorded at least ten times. This chain's CDR3 is CASSQEFGVPRNEQFF. CDR3 DNA: TGCGCCAGCAGCCAAGAATTTGGGGTGCCAAGGAATGAGCAGTTCTTC. V usage is TRBV4-1 and J usage is TRBJ2-1; D gene ambiguous. V was cut by 0 bases and J by 7 bases, with 16 bases left in between. Germline V gene sequence: CDR1 MGHRA, CDR2 YSYEKL. The CDR3 loop spans 16 amino acids.

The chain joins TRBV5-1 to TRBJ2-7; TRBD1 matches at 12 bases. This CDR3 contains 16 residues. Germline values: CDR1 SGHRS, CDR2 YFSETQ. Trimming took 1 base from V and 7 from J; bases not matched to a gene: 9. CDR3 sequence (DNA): TGCGCCAGCAGCTTGTCCCCGGGACAGGGGGCGCGGGAGCAGTACTTC. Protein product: CASSLSPGQGAREQYF.

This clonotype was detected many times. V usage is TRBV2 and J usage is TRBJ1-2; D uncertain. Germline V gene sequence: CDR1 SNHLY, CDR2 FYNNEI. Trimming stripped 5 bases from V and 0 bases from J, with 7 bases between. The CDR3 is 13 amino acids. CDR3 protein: CASSIDSNYGYTF. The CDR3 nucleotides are TGTGCCAGCAGTATAGACTCTAACTATGGCTACACCTTC.

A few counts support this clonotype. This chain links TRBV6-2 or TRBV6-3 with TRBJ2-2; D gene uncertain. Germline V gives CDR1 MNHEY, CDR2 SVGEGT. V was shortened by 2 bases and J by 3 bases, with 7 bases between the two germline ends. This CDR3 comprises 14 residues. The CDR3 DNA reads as TGTGCCAGCAGTTACCATACCTACACCGGGGAGCTGTTTTTT. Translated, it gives CASSYHTYTGELFF.

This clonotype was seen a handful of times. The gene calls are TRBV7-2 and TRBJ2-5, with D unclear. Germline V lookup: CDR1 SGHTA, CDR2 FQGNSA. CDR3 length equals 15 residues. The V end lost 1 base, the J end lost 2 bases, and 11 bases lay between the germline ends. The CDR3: CASSLVGSTQETQYF. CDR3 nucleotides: TGTGCCAGCAGCTTAGTAGGGTCTACTCAAGAGACCCAGTACTTC.

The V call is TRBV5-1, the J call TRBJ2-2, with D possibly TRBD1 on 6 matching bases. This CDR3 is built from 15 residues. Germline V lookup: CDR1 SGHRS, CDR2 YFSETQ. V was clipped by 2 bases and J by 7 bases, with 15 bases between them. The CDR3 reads CASSFQGQQGGELFF. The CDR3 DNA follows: TGCGCCAGCAGCTTTCAAGGACAGCAAGGCGGGGAGCTGTTTTTT. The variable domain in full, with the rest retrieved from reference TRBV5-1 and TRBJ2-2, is KAGVTQTPRYLIKTRGQQVTLSCSPISGHRSVSWYQQTPGQGLQFLFEYFSETQRNKGNFPGRFSGRQFSNSRSEMNVSTLELGDSALYLCASSFQGQQGGELFFGEGSRLTVL.

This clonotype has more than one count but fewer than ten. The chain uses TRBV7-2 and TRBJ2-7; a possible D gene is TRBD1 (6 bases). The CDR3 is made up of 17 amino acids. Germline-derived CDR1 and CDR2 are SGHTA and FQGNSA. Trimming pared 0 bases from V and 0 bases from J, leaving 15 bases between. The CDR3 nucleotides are TGTGCCAGCAGCTTAGCGTCAGGGGTCCGGAGCTCCTACGAGCAGTACTTC. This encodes CASSLASGVRSSYEQYF.

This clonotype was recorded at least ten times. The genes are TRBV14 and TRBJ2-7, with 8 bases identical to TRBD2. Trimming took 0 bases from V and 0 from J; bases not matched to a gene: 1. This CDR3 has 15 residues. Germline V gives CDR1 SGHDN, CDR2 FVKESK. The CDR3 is CASSQELAASYEQYF. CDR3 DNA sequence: TGTGCCAGCAGCCAAGAACTAGCGGCCTCCTACGAGCAGTACTTC.

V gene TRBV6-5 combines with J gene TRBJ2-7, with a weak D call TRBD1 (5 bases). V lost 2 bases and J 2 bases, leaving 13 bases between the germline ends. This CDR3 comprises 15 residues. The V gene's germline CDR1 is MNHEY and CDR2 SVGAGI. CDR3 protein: CASSYGFQGTYEQYF. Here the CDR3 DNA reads TGTGCCAGCAGTTACGGCTTTCAGGGAACCTACGAGCAGTACTTC.

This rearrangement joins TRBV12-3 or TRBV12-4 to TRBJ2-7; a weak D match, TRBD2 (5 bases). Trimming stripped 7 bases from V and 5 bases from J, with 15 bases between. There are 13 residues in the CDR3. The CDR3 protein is CASTLVNGNEQYF. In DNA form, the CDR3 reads TGTGCCAGCACTCTGGTTAACGGGAACGAGCAGTACTTC.

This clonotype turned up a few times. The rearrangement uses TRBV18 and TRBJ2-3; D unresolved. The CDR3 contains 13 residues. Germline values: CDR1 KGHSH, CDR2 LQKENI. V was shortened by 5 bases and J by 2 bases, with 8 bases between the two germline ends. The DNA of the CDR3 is TGTGCCAGCTCAGGGCAGGCCACAGATACGCAGTATTTT. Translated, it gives CASSGQATDTQYF.

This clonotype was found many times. The CDR3 sequence: CASSLEVAEAYYNEQFF. CDR3 bases: TGTGCCAGCAGCTTAGAGGTAGCGGAGGCCTACTACAATGAGCAGTTCTTC. This sequence joins TRBV11-2 and TRBJ2-1; possibly TRBD2 for D (6 bases). Deletions cut 0 bases from V and 3 bases from J, with 15 bases between. CDR3 length: 17 amino acids. Germline CDR1 SGHAT, CDR2 FQNNGV.